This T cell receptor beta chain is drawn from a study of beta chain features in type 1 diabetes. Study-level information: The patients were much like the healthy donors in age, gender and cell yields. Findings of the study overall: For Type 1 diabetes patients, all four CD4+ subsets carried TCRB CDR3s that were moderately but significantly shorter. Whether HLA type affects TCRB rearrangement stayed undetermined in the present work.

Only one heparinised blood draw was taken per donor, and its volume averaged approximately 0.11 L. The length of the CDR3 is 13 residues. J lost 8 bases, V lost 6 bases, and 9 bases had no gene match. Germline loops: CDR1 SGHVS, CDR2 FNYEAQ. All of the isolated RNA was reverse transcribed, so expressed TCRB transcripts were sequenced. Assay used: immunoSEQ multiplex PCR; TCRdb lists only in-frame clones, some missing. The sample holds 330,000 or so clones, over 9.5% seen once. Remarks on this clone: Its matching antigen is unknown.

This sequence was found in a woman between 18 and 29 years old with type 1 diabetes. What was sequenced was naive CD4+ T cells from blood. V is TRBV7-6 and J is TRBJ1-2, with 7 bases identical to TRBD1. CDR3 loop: CASRPTGSGGYTF. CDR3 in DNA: TGTGCCAGCAGGCCGACAGGGTCGGGGGGCTACACCTTC.